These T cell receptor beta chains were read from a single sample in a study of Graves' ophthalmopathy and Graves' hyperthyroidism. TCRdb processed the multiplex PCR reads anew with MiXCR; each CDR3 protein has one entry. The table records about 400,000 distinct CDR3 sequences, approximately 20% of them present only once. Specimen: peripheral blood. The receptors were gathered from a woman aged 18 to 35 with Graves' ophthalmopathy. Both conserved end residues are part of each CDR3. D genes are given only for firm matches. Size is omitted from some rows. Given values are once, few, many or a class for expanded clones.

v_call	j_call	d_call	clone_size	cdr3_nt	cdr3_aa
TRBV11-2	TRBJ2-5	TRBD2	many	TGTGCCAGCAGCCCCCGAGCGGGGGACCAAGAGACCCAGTACTTC	CASSPRAGDQETQYF
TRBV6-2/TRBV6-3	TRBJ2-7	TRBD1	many	TGTGCCAGCAGTAACAGGGGGACGGTCTCCTACGAGCAGTACTTC	CASSNRGTVSYEQYF
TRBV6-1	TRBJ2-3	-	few	TGTGCCAGCAGTGAAGCTAGATTCGACACAGATACGCAGTATTTT	CASSEARFDTDTQYF
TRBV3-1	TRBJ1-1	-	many	TGTGCCAGCAGCCAAGGGGGGAAGAACACTGAAGCTTTCTTT	CASSQGGKNTEAFF
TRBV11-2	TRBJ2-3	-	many	TGTGCCAGCAGGACCGGGACGAAGATGGTAGATACGCAGTATTTT	CASRTGTKMVDTQYF
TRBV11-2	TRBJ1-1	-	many	TGTGCCAGCAGCAGTCCCCGGGGGGCCACTGAAGCTTTCTTT	CASSSPRGATEAFF
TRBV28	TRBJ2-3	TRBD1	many	TGTGCCAGCAGTTTAAGGGGGCCGGATACGCAGTATTTT	CASSLRGPDTQYF
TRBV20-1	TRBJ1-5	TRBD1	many	TGCAGTGCGTTGACAGGGGCAGGCAATCAGCCCCAGCATTTT	CSALTGAGNQPQHF
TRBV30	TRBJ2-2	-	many	TGTGCCTGGAGTCGGCAGACGAACACCGGGGAGCTGTTTTTT	CAWSRQTNTGELFF
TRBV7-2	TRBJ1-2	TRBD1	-	TGTGCCAGCAGGAAGGACAGGGTCGCACAATTTTACTTC	CASRKDRVAQFYF